The clone carrying this T cell receptor (beta chain) turned up a few times. The target antigen is unknown. Every patient was affected by relapse after autologous stem cell transplantation, while exposure to brentuximab vedotin was not uniform. Magnetic negative selection of thawed PBMCs was the method by which CD4+ T cells were purified. Complete response, partial response or progressive disease were the best responses. This specimen belongs to a study of PD-1 blockade in classical Hodgkin lymphoma. At the level of the study: Nivolumab 3 mg/kg was given intravenously every 2 weeks. General observations from the study: Lower baseline TCR diversity was reported for newly diagnosed patients than for healthy donors. CD4+ but not CD8+ TCR diversity rose significantly by C4D1.

Produced via immunoSEQ multiplex PCR; TCRdb's table is partial and in-frame only. The data hold 17,000 or so clones, with around four fifths observed a single time. Trimming at V came to 2 bases and at J to 7 bases, leaving 3 bases not matched to a gene. Per germline, CDR1 MNHEY and CDR2 SVGAGI. This CDR3 has 15 residues. This TCR came from a human donor with classical Hodgkin lymphoma. V gene TRBV6-5 combines with J gene TRBJ1-6; 9 bases align to TRBD1. Sequenced here: CD4+ T cells from blood, sampled at baseline. The CDR3, as DNA: TGTGCCAGCAGTTACCTAGGACAGGGGAATTCACCCCTCCACTTT. This sequence encodes CASSYLGQGNSPLHF.